These T cell receptor beta chains were read from a single sample in a study of T cell responses to AZD1222 COVID-19 vaccine. Sequencing used immunoSEQ multiplex PCR; TCRdb keeps in-frame clones, though not all of them. The table shows more than 85,000 clones, with about 87% occurring only once. Sequenced material: peripheral blood, taken on day 0 of AZD1222 vaccination. These TCRs come from an adult in good health. The CDR3 runs from the conserved cysteine through the conserved F or W. Fields, in order: J gene, clone size, D gene, V gene, CDR3 DNA, CDR3 protein. A D gene is named only where the DNA matches it firmly. Only some rows state a clone size, as once, few, many or a class for expanded clones.

TRBJ2-7,.,.,TRBV6-5,TGTGCCAGCAGGTGGGGGGAACCCTACGAGCAGTACTTC,CASRWGEPYEQYF
TRBJ1-3,.,.,TRBV19,TGTGCCAGTAGTATAGATCTGGACTCTGGAAACACCATATATTTT,CASSIDLDSGNTIYF
TRBJ2-7,.,.,TRBV28,TGTGCCAGCAGTTCCGCACAGCGGGTAAGCTCCTACGAGCAGTACTTC,CASSSAQRVSSYEQYF
TRBJ2-2,.,TRBD2,TRBV27,TGTGCCAGCAGTTTATTCCTTATTAGGACTAGCGGGAGTCTAGCGAACACCGGGGAGCTGTTTTTT,CASSLFLIRTSGSLANTGELFF
TRBJ1-5,.,.,TRBV19,TGTGCCAGTAGACGGGACCAAGTAAGCAATCAGCCCCAGCATTTT,CASRRDQVSNQPQHF
TRBJ2-7,.,TRBD2,TRBV5-4,TGTGCCAGCAGCACCCCTAGCGGGAGCACCTACGAGCAGTACTTC,CASSTPSGSTYEQYF
TRBJ2-1,.,TRBD2,TRBV5-6,TGTGCCAGCAGCCTACGGACTAGCGGGATAACTAGCTCCTACAATGAGCAGTTCTTC,CASSLRTSGITSSYNEQFF
TRBJ1-5,.,.,TRBV28,TGTGCCAGCACCGCCGTTAGGGCTGATCAGCCCCAGCATTTT,CASTAVRADQPQHF
TRBJ2-1,.,.,TRBV6-2/TRBV6-3,TGTGCCAGCAGCCACGGACGAAGGGATGAGCAGTTCTTC,CASSHGRRDEQFF
TRBJ1-2,.,.,TRBV5-1,TGCGCCAGCAGCCCGGAGCGGGGCGGCCTTCAAGGCTACACCTTC,CASSPERGGLQGYTF
TRBJ1-4,once,.,TRBV3-1/TRBV3-2,TGTGCCAGCAGCCCCCGACGGCCTAATGAAAAACTGTTTTTT,CASSPRRPNEKLFF
TRBJ1-5,many,TRBD1,TRBV7-3,TGTGCCAGCAGCCCCTCGACAGGGGAGGACAATCAGCCCCAGCATTTT,CASSPSTGEDNQPQHF
TRBJ1-5,.,.,TRBV10-1,TGCGCCAGCAGTTCCCAGTCTTCGGGACATACCTCAAATTATAGCAATCAGCCCCAGCATTTT,CASSSQSSGHTSNYSNQPQHF
TRBJ1-2,.,.,TRBV4-2,TGTGCCAGCAGCCAAGAAGGGTCCGACAGAAGGCACGGCTACACCTTC,CASSQEGSDRRHGYTF
TRBJ2-1,.,TRBD2,TRBV11-3,TGTGCCAGCAGCGGACTAGCGGGAGGGCCCGACAATGAGCAGTTCTTC,CASSGLAGGPDNEQFF
TRBJ1-1,.,.,TRBV6-6,TGTGCCAGCAGTCCCGGACGGGTGTCAAACACTGAAGCTTTCTTT,CASSPGRVSNTEAFF
TRBJ2-7,.,.,TRBV15,TGTGCCACCAGCAGAGTGGCCTTTAGCTCCTACGAGCAGTACTTC,CATSRVAFSSYEQYF
TRBJ1-1,.,.,TRBV20-1,TGCAGGAGTCGGAGAAACACTGAAGCTTTCTTT,CRSRRNTEAFF
TRBJ1-5,.,.,TRBV2,TGTGCCAGCAGTGATGGGTCCCAGGGAGAGACCCAGCATTTT,CASSDGSQGETQHF
TRBJ1-2,.,.,TRBV5-5,TGTGCCAGCAGCTTGGCGGAGTCGAGGGGTGGCTACACCTTC,CASSLAESRGGYTF
TRBJ2-1,.,.,TRBV11-2,TGTGCCAGCAGCATCCTACAGGGTCCCTACAATGAGCAGTTCTTC,CASSILQGPYNEQFF
TRBJ1-5,.,.,TRBV24-1,TGTGCCCTCGTCAGCAGGGATGACAAGCCCCAGCATTTT,CALVSRDDKPQHF
TRBJ2-6,few,.,TRBV6-1,TGTGCCAGCAGTGAAGGTGTCTCTGGGGCCAACGTCCTGACTTTC,CASSEGVSGANVLTF
TRBJ1-1,.,TRBD1,TRBV3-1/TRBV3-2,TGTGCCAGCAGCCAAAGGGGGCCCACTGAAGCTTTCTTT,CASSQRGPTEAFF
TRBJ1-1,.,.,TRBV11-3,TGTGCCAGCAGCTCGACAATGAACACTGAAGCTTTCTTT,CASSSTMNTEAFF
TRBJ1-5,once,TRBD1,TRBV28,TGTGCCAGCAGTTTAGGGGCAGGGGGCAATTCTTATAGCAATCAGCCCCAGCATTTT,CASSLGAGGNSYSNQPQHF
TRBJ1-5,.,TRBD1,TRBV6-5,TGTGCCAGCAGCTTGACAGGGGAGGGCCATCAGCCCCAGCATTTT,CASSLTGEGHQPQHF